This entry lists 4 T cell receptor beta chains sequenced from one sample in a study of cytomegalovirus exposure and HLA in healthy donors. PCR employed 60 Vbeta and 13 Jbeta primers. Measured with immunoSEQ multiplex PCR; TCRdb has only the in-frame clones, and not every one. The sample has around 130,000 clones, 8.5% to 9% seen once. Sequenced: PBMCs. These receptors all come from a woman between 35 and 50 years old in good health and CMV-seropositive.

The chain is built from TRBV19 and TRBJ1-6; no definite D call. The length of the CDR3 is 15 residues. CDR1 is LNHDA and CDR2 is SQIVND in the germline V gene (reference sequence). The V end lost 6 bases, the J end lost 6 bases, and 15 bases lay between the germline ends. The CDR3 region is CASSFTGSLNSPLHF. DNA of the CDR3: TGTGCCAGTAGCTTCACCGGGAGCCTTAATTCACCCCTCCACTTT.

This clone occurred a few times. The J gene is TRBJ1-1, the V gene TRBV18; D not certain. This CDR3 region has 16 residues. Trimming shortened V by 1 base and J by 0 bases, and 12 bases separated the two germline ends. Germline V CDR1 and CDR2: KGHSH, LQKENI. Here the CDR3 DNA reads TGTGCCAGCTCACCACGGGAGAGGGTAATGAACACTGAAGCTTTCTTT. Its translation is CASSPRERVMNTEAFF.

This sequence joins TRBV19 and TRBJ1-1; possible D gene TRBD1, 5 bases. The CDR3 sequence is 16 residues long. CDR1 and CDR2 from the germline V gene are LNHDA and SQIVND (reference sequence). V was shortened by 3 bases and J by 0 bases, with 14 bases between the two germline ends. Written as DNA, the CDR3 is TGTGCCAGTAGTATTGGGGGGGGTACAATGAACACTGAAGCTTTCTTT. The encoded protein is CASSIGGGTMNTEAFF.

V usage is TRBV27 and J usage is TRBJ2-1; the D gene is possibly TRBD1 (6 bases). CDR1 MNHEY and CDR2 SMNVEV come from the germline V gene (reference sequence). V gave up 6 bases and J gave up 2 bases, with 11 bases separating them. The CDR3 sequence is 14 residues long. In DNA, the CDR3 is TGTGCCAGCAGCGCTGGACAGACCTACAATGAGCAGTTCTTC. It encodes CASSAGQTYNEQFF.